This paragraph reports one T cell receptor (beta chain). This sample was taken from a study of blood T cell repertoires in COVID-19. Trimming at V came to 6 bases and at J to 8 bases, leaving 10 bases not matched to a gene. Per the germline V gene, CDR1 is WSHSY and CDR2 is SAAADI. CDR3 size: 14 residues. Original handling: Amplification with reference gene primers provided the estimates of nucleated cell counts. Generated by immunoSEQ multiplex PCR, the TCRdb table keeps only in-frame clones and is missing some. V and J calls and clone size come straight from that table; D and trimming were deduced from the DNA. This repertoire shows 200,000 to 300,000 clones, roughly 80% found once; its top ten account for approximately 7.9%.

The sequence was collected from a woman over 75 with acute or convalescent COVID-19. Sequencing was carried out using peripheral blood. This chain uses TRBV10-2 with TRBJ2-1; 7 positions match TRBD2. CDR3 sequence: CASRERGSGDEQFF. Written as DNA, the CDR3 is TGCGCCAGCAGGGAGCGCGGGAGTGGTGATGAGCAGTTCTTC.